Following are 30 T cell receptor beta chains from one sample sequenced in a study of glioma-infiltrating T cells. Using RNA template, CDR3s of TCR alpha and beta were amplified with iRepertoire arm-PCR. A single record per CDR3 protein comes from TCRdb applying MiXCR to the multiplex PCR reads. The repertoire holds 95,000 to 150,000 distinct CDR3 sequences, with less than 30% as singletons. The source material was glioma tissue, nonneoplastic brain tissue, or PBMCs (not recorded which). These receptors all stem from a human donor with low-grade glioma or glioblastoma, undergoing nonglioma brain surgery, or in good health (not recorded which).

This sequence joins TRBV6-2 or TRBV6-3 and TRBJ2-7; either TRBD1 or TRBD2 may fit D (5 bases each). Germline values: CDR1 MNHEY, CDR2 SVGEGT. The CDR3 extends over 14 amino acids. Trimming shortened V by 10 bases and J by 11 bases, and 27 bases separated the two germline ends. In nucleotides, the CDR3 is TGTGCCACTACCCGGGACGCGAGCTCCTACGGGAAGTACTTC. This encodes CATTRDASSYGKYF.

This clonotype was detected ten times or more. V and J are TRBV7-9 and TRBJ2-7, with a tentative D call TRBD2 (6 bases). Germline V gives CDR1 SEHNR, CDR2 FQNEAQ (reference sequence). CDR3 length: 16 residues. Deletions cut 5 bases from V and 0 bases from J, with 17 bases between. CDR3 coding DNA: TGTGCCAGCAGCCCATTTTCCCGGGACTCCTCCTACGAGCAGTACTTC. Its translation is CASSPFSRDSSYEQYF. Combining the CDR3 with reference TRBV7-9 and TRBJ2-7 gives the whole variable domain DTGVSQNPRHKITKRGQNVTFRCDPISEHNRLYWYRQTLGQGPEFLTYFQNEAQLEKSRLLSDRFSAERPKGSFSTLEIQRTEQGDSAMYLCASSPFSRDSSYEQYFGPGTRLTVT.

In its sample, this clonotype was seen once. A much larger clone differs by one base, so this may be a read error. The chain joins TRBV4-3 to TRBJ2-1; TRBD2 aligns across 8 bases. CDR3 length equals 15 residues. Trimming cost V 8 bases and J 1 base; bases outside gene matches: 7. Germline values: CDR1 LGHNA, CDR2 YSLEER. In nucleotides, the CDR3 is TGCGCCAGCGGCCCCGGGACTAGTTCCTACAATGAGCAGTTCTTC. This codes for CASGPGTSSYNEQFF.

A note on this clonotype: Given a much more abundant clone one base away, this may be a read error. The chain couples TRBV4-3 to TRBJ2-7; D remains unclear. Germline V gives CDR1 LGHNA, CDR2 YSLEER. V was pared by 0 bases and J by 7 bases, with 10 bases between. The CDR3 contains 13 residues. The chain's CDR3 is CASSQDDGREQYF. In nucleotides, the CDR3 is TGCGCCAGCAGCCAAGATGACGGCCGGGAGCAGTACTTC.

The sample holds many counts of this clonotype. This chain uses TRBV20-1 with TRBJ1-5; D may be TRBD1 (6 bases). The germline V gene has CDR1 DFQATT and CDR2 SNEGSKA (reference sequence). The CDR3 covers 12 residues. Between the trimmed V and J ends, which lost 5 bases and 4 bases, there was a span of 9 bases. The CDR3 sequence: CSADTGNQPQHF. The CDR3 coding sequence is TGCAGTGCTGATACAGGGAATCAGCCCCAGCATTTT.

A note on this clonotype: This may be a read error, as it is one base from a much larger clone. The V gene is TRBV7-2, the J gene TRBJ2-7; D is undetermined. The CDR3 has 14 amino acids. Trimming cost V 5 bases and J 6 bases, with 17 bases left between them. CDR1 is SGHTA and CDR2 is FQGNSA in the germline V gene. CDR3 amino acids: CASSLKDNIGEQYF. As DNA, the CDR3 is TGTGCCAGCAGCCTGAAGGATAACATCGGCGAGCAGTACTTC. Supplemented by reference TRBV7-2 and TRBJ2-7, the full variable domain reads GAGVSQSPSNKVTEKGKDVELRCDPISGHTALYWYRQSLGQGLEFLIYFQGNSAPDKSGLPSDRFSAERTGGSVSTLTIQRTQQEDSAVYLCASSLKDNIGEQYFGPGTRLTVT.

The sample holds many counts of this clonotype. The gene calls are TRBV19 and TRBJ2-1; D not resolved. Trimming left V 10 bases short and J 5 bases short, with 12 bases between. There are 12 residues in the CDR3. CDR1 is LNHDA and CDR2 is SQIVND in the germline V gene (reference sequence). Here the CDR3 reads CATSQLNNEQFF. CDR3 bases: TGTGCCACCTCCCAGCTAAACAATGAGCAGTTCTTC. Complete variable domain (other parts from reference TRBV19 and TRBJ2-1): DGGITQSPKYLFRKEGQNVTLSCEQNLNHDAMYWYRQDPGQGLRLIYYSQIVNDFQKGDIAEGYSVSREKKESFPLTVTSAQKNPTAFYLCATSQLNNEQFFGPGTRLTVL.

This clonotype was counted ten times or more. The genes are TRBV27 and TRBJ1-1; no firm D call. Between the trimmed V and J ends, which lost 4 bases and 0 bases, there was a span of 6 bases. This CDR3 is built from 13 residues. CDR1 MNHEY and CDR2 SMNVEV come from the germline V gene (reference sequence). Written as DNA, the CDR3 is TGTGCCAGCAGTTACCTGATGAACACTGAAGCTTTCTTT. Amino acid sequence: CASSYLMNTEAFF.

This clonotype has a handful of counts. The chain is built from TRBV7-3 and TRBJ1-1; D gene uncertain. The V end lost 1 base, the J end lost 1 base, and 7 bases lay between the germline ends. The CDR3 length is 14 residues. Looked up from germline, CDR1 is SGHTA and CDR2 is FQGTGA. Here the CDR3 DNA reads TGTGCCAGCAGCTTAAGTAGAGAGAACACTGAAGCTTTCTTT. Translated: CASSLSRENTEAFF.

This clonotype was seen more than once but under ten times. V usage is TRBV4-2 and J usage is TRBJ2-1; D may be TRBD2 (5 bases). From germline, CDR1 is LGHNA and CDR2 YNFKEQ. CDR3 size: 16 residues. V shed 0 bases and J shed 3 bases, with 12 bases lying between them. CDR3 bases: TGTGCCAGCAGCCAAGATTTAATAGCGCACTACAATGAGCAGTTCTTC. This sequence encodes CASSQDLIAHYNEQFF.

This clonotype was detected many times. The CDR3 here is CASALWAERETQYF. CDR3 DNA sequence: TGTGCCAGCGCTCTCTGGGCCGAGCGGGAGACCCAGTACTTC. The rearrangement joins TRBV6-1 to TRBJ2-5; weak D call: TRBD2 (5 bases). V lost 8 bases, J lost 5 bases, and 18 bases lay in between. CDR1 is MNHNS, CDR2 SASEGT, per germline. This CDR3 contains 14 residues.

This clonotype was detected ten times or more. The chain couples TRBV28 to TRBJ2-1; D remains unclear. The V gene lost 5 bases and the J gene lost 1 base, with 12 bases spanning the gap. CDR3 length: 15 residues. Germline V gene lookup returns CDR1 MDHEN and CDR2 SYDVKM. For the CDR3, the DNA is TGTGCCAGCAGTCCAGGCCTAGGGTCCTACAATGAGCAGTTCTTC. Amino acid sequence: CASSPGLGSYNEQFF.

This clonotype has ten or more counts. The rearrangement links TRBV7-9 to TRBJ1-2; no clear D gene. Germline values: CDR1 SEHNR, CDR2 FQNEAQ (reference sequence). The V end was cut by 1 base, the J end by 8 bases, with 11 bases between. The CDR3 has 13 residues. The DNA of the CDR3 is TGTGCCAGCAGCTTAGGTCCGTGGAACGGCTACACCTTC. It translates to CASSLGPWNGYTF.

Ten or more counts support this clonotype. This chain joins TRBV7-2 and TRBJ2-7, with no clear D. V lost 3 bases and J lost 0, with 9 bases in between. Germline V CDR1 and CDR2: SGHTA, FQGNSA. The CDR3 is 14 amino acids. CDR3 amino acids: CASSFSRPSYEQYF. CDR3 DNA: TGTGCCAGCAGCTTTTCGAGACCCTCCTACGAGCAGTACTTC.

V is TRBV29-1 and J is TRBJ2-7, with D maybe TRBD1 (7 bases). V was clipped by 7 bases and J by 3 bases, with 31 bases between them. CDR1 and CDR2 (germline): SQVTM, ANQGSEA. This CDR3 contains 18 residues. The DNA of the CDR3 is TGCAGCGCCTCCAGGATACTGGACAGGCGGAGGGATGGCTACGAGCAGTACTTC. Protein product: CSASRILDRRRDGYEQYF.

This clonotype occurred once. A much more abundant neighbour one base away suggests this may be a read error. The chain employs TRBV18 and TRBJ1-1, with TRBD1 identical over 8 bases. Per germline, CDR1 KGHSH and CDR2 LQKENI. CDR3 size: 15 residues. The V gene end was trimmed by 3 bases and the J gene end by 4 bases; junction bases not matched to a gene: 7. CDR3 nucleotides: TGTGCCAGCTCACCGCCGACAGGGGTCGGCACTGAAGCTTTCTTT. Residues: CASSPPTGVGTEAFF.

With regard to this clonotype: One end of the junction varies from germline; a read error may be responsible. The J gene is TRBJ1-5, the V gene TRBV28; maybe TRBD1 (5 bases). Germline-derived CDR1 and CDR2 are MDHEN and SYDVKM. The CDR3 covers 19 residues. The DNA for the CDR3 is TGTGCCAGCAGTATTCGATCCTGGTACAGGACGGCCAACAATCAGCCCAAGCATTTT. The encoded protein is CASSIRSWYRTANNQPKHF.

V and J are TRBV18 and TRBJ2-7; the match to TRBD2 covers 11 bases. The ends lost 3 bases at V and 3 bases at J; junction bases unmatched: 1. The CDR3 is 14 amino acids. Looked up from germline, CDR1 is KGHSH and CDR2 is LQKENI. The CDR3 DNA reads as TGTGCCAGCTCACCGGGACTAGCGGACTACGAGCAGTACTTC. Its protein product is CASSPGLADYEQYF.

The sample holds many counts of this clonotype. This chain joins TRBV4-1 and TRBJ2-6; TRBD1 matches at 11 bases. Germline V gene lookup returns CDR1 MGHRA and CDR2 YSYEKL. The junction had 8 bases not matched to a gene; V was cut back by 4 bases and J by 3 bases. This CDR3 is built from 18 residues. The CDR3 here is CASSPGQGANLGANVLTF. In DNA, the CDR3 is TGCGCCAGCAGCCCCGGACAGGGGGCGAATCTTGGGGCCAACGTCCTGACTTTC.

At least ten counts were recorded for this clonotype. This chain uses TRBV6-1 with TRBJ1-2, with D possibly matching TRBD1 (5 bases). Germline CDR1 is MNHNS and CDR2 is SASEGT. The germline V and J ends were trimmed by 5 bases and 4 bases, with 14 bases remaining between them. This CDR3 region has 14 residues. In nucleotides, the CDR3 is TGTGCCAGCAGTTCCTCCGAGGGGACCTATGGCTACACCTTC. Protein: CASSSSEGTYGYTF.

This clonotype was observed a handful of times. The chain uses TRBV12-3 or TRBV12-4 and TRBJ2-2, with D perhaps TRBD2 (7 bases). CDR3 size: 15 residues. V was clipped by 3 bases and J by 10 bases, with 18 bases between them. The CDR3 protein is CASSFKRDTLAELFF. DNA of the CDR3: TGTGCCAGCAGTTTTAAGCGGGACACTCTCGCGGAGCTGTTTTTT.

This clonotype was picked up many times. The chain links TRBV7-3 to TRBJ1-2; D not certain. The CDR3 totals 13 residues. CDR1 is SGHTA, CDR2 FQGTGA, per germline. The V end was cut by 6 bases, the J end by 6 bases, with 14 bases between. CDR3 bases: TGTGCCAGCAGTCAAAGTCCAGGTGATGGCTACACCTTC. Translated, it gives CASSQSPGDGYTF.

This clonotype was seen only once. With a much larger clone just one base away, this may be a read error. The CDR3 is CATSYAPRGRETQYF. CDR3 DNA: TGTGCCACCAGTTATGCCCCCAGGGGGAGAGAGACCCAGTACTTC. V usage is TRBV24-1 and J usage is TRBJ2-5, with TRBD1 identical over 7 bases. The CDR3 consists of 15 residues. J lost 4 bases, V lost 6 bases, and 10 bases had no gene match. Germline values: CDR1 KGHDR, CDR2 SFDVKD.

This clonotype was seen a handful of times. V and J are TRBV19 and TRBJ2-4; D is unclear. V gave up 5 bases and J gave up 0 bases, with 11 bases separating them. Germline V gene sequence: CDR1 LNHDA, CDR2 SQIVND (reference sequence). The CDR3 sequence is 15 residues long. In nucleotides, the CDR3 is TGTGCCAGTAGTCCCACAAGGGTAGCCAAAAACATTCAGTACTTC. Encoded protein: CASSPTRVAKNIQYF.

This clonotype appeared once. An end of the junction differs from the germline gene, which may be a read error. This chain joins TRBV7-9 and TRBJ2-3; D not certain. The CDR3 has 13 amino acids. The germline CDR1 and CDR2 sequences are SEHNR and FQNEAQ (reference sequence). CDR3 in DNA: TGTGCCAGCTCCACTTGGGGTTCAGATAAGCAGTATTTT. Translated, it gives CASSTWGSDKQYF.

This clonotype was counted ten times or more. The genes are TRBV29-1 and TRBJ1-2, with D hard to call. The ends were cut back, 4 bases at V and 5 bases at J, with 14 bases in the middle. Looked up from germline, CDR1 is SQVTM and CDR2 is ANQGSEA. This CDR3 region has 13 residues. In DNA, the CDR3 is TGCAGCGTTGCTAGTTACTTGGCGTATGGCTACACCTTC. Translating gives CSVASYLAYGYTF. The full variable domain, with the rest looked up from reference TRBV29-1 and TRBJ1-2, is SAVISQKPSRDICQRGTSLTIQCQVDSQVTMMFWYRQQPGQSLTLIATANQGSEATYESGFVIDKFPISRPNLTFSTLTVSNMSPEDSSIYLCSVASYLAYGYTFGSGTRLTVV.

This clonotype was recorded at least ten times. The CDR3 bases are TGCGCCAGCAGCCAAGAGGTAACTAGCGGCTACGAGCAGTACTTC. Translating gives CASSQEVTSGYEQYF. The V gene is TRBV4-1, the J gene TRBJ2-7, with 8 bases matching TRBD2. V was clipped by 0 bases and J by 3 bases; unmatched bases: 4. The length of the CDR3 is 15 residues. Germline values: CDR1 MGHRA, CDR2 YSYEKL.

A note on this clonotype: The CDR3 does not end in the conserved phenylalanine or tryptophan, so this is likely a read error. The genes are TRBV27 and TRBJ1-6; 7 positions agree with TRBD1. Germline V CDR1 and CDR2: MNHEY, SMNVEV (reference sequence). This CDR3 region has 16 residues. Trimming at V came to 4 bases and at J to 7 bases, leaving 10 bases not matched to a gene. The CDR3 coding sequence is TGTGCCAGCAGTTGGCGGGGCAGGGGGGGAAATTCACCCCTCCACCTT. Translation gives CASSWRGRGGNSPLHL.

The chain joins TRBV6-5 to TRBJ2-3; 10 bases line up with TRBD2. CDR3 length: 22 amino acids. The germline gives CDR1 MNHEY, CDR2 SVGAGI. V was clipped by 2 bases and J by 0 bases; unmatched bases: 20. The CDR3 nucleotides are TGTGCCAGCAGTTACCCAAGACGTAGGACTAGCGGCCTCCGGCCTAGCACAGATACGCAGTATTTT. Amino acid sequence: CASSYPRRRTSGLRPSTDTQYF.

The CDR3 sequence: CASSFPGLGYEQYF. In DNA, the CDR3 is TGTGCCAGCAGCTTCCCGGGACTAGGGTACGAGCAGTACTTC. The genes are TRBV11-1 and TRBJ2-7, with 8 positions matching TRBD2. This CDR3 has 14 residues. V trimming: 3 bases; J trimming: 4 bases; junction bases outside the gene matches: 5. The germline V gene encodes CDR1 SGHAT and CDR2 FQDESV (reference sequence).